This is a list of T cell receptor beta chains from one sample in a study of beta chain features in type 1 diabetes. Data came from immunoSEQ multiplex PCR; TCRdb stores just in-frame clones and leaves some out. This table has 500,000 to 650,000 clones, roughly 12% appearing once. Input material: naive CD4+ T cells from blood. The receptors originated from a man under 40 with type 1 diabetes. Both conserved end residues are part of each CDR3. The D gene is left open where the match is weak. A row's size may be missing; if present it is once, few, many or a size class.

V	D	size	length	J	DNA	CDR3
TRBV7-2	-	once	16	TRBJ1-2	TGTGCCAGCAGCTTAGAGGGAATAGGTTTTAACTATGGCTACACCTTC	CASSLEGIGFNYGYTF
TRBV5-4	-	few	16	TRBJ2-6	TGTGCCAGCAACCTAAACAGGGTCTCTGGGGCCAACGTCCTGACTTTC	CASNLNRVSGANVLTF
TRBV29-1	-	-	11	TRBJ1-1	TGCAGCGTTGAACGCCAGGGCAGCGCTTTCTTT	CSVERQGSAFF
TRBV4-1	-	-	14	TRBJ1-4	TGCGCCAGCAGCCTCAGAGATTCTAATGAAAAACTGTTTTTT	CASSLRDSNEKLFF
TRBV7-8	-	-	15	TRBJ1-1	TGTGCCAGCAGCTTCGTCCCACAAGCTGGGACTGAAGCTTTCTTT	CASSFVPQAGTEAFF
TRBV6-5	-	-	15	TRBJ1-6	TGTGCCAGCAGTTGGTTACTGAATATAAATTCACCCCTCCACTTT	CASSWLLNINSPLHF
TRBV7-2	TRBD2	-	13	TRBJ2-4	TGTGCCAGCAGCTTAAATTGGGAGGGGATTCAGTACTTC	CASSLNWEGIQYF
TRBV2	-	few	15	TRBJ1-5	TGTGCCAGCAGTGACCTCTCAGCGTCCAATCAGCCCCAGCATTTT	CASSDLSASNQPQHF
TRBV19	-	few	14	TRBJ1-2	TGTGCCAGTAGTATATCCCAAGGCAACTATGGCTACACCTTC	CASSISQGNYGYTF
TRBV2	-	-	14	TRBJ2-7	TGTGCCAGCAGATCTACTGGGGGGACCTACGAGCAGTACTTC	CASRSTGGTYEQYF
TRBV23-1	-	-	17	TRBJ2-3	TGCGCCAGCAGCCAAGATTGGAGAGGCACTAGCACAGATACGCAGTATTTT	CASSQDWRGTSTDTQYF
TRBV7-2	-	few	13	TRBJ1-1	TGTGCCAGCAGCTTGGCAAGACGGTATGAAGCTTTCTTT	CASSLARRYEAFF
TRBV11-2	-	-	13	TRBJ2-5	TGTGCCAGCAGCTTAGCCAGCCAAGAGACCCAGTACTTC	CASSLASQETQYF
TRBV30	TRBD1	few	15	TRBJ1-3	TGTGCCTGGAGTCATAACAGGGGACCCGGAAACACCATATATTTT	CAWSHNRGPGNTIYF
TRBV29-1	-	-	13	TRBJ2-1	TGCAGCGTTGAATTTGTCAGGGGCAATGAGCAGTTCTTC	CSVEFVRGNEQFF
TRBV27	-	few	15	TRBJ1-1	TGTGCCAGCAGACTATTTGGGACGGTGAACACTGAAGCTTTCTTT	CASRLFGTVNTEAFF
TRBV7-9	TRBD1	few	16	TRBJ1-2	TGTGCCAGCAGCTTAGACAGGGGTCGGGGCAACTATGGCTACACCTTC	CASSLDRGRGNYGYTF
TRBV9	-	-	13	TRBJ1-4	TGTGCCAGCGGAGACGCAACTAATGAAAAACTGTTTTTT	CASGDATNEKLFF
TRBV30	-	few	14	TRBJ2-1	TGTGCCTGGGAGTCGGTCTCCTCCTACAATGAGCAGTTCTTC	CAWESVSSYNEQFF
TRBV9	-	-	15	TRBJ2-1	TGTGCCAGCAGCGTAGACGGCGGGCTTTACAATGAGCAGTTCTTC	CASSVDGGLYNEQFF
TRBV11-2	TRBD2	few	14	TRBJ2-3	TGTGCCAGCAGCTCTAGCGGGGGGGCAGGTACGCAGTATTTT	CASSSSGGAGTQYF
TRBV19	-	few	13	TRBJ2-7	TGTGCCAGTAGAGACTTAAGCTCCTACGAGCAGTACTTC	CASRDLSSYEQYF
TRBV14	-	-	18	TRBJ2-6	TGTGCCAGCAGCCATGGCCTGACAGGACTCTCTGGGGCCAACGTCCTGACTTTC	CASSHGLTGLSGANVLTF
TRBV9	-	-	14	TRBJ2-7	TGTGCCAGCAGCATATCGACGGAGACCTACGAGCAGTACTTC	CASSISTETYEQYF
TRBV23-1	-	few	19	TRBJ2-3	TGCGCCAGCAGTCTCCTACGGGGGAAAGTATGCACTAGCACAGATACGCAGTATTTT	CASSLLRGKVCTSTDTQYF
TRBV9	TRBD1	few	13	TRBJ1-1	TGTGCCAGCAGCGTAGGCGTGACAGGGAAAGCTTTCTTT	CASSVGVTGKAFF
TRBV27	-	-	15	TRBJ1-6	TGTGCCAGCAGTTTATCGGAGGGTCGTAATTCACCCCTCCACTTT	CASSLSEGRNSPLHF
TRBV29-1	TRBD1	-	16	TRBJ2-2	TGCAGCGTCGCGAACAAAACAGGGGTATACACCGGGGAGCTGTTTTTT	CSVANKTGVYTGELFF
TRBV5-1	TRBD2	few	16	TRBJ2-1	TGCGCCAGCAGCCCGCCTAGCGGGGGAACCTACAATGAGCAGTTCTTC	CASSPPSGGTYNEQFF
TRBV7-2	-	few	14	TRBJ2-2	TGTGCCAGCAGCTTAGGGATGAACACCGGGGAGCTGTTTTTT	CASSLGMNTGELFF
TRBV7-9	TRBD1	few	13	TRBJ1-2	TGTGCCAGCAGCCCCACAGGGGGCATTGGCTACACCTTC	CASSPTGGIGYTF
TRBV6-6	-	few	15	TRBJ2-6	TGTGCCAGTTCCACGGTTTCTACAGGGGCCAACGTCCTGACTTTC	CASSTVSTGANVLTF
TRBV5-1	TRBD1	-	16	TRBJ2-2	TGCGCCAGCAGCCTGACAGGGACAGGGAACACCGGGGAGCTGTTTTTT	CASSLTGTGNTGELFF
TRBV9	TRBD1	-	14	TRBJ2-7	TGTGCCAGCAGCACGGGGGACAGGCGGTTAGAGCAGTACTTC	CASSTGDRRLEQYF
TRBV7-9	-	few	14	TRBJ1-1	TGTGCCAGCAGCTTACATGGGACTCAGGGAGCGGCTTTCTTT	CASSLHGTQGAAFF
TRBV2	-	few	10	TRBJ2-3	TGTGCCAGCAGTGCCCTGAACAGGGTCTGG	CASSALNRVW
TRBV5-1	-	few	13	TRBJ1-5	TGCGCCAGCAGCTTCGAGGGTGAACAGCCCCAGCATTTT	CASSFEGEQPQHF
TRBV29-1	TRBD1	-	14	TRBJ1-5	TGCAGCGTTAGGATAGGGGGCGGCAATCAGCCCCAGCATTTT	CSVRIGGGNQPQHF
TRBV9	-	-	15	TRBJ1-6	TGTGCCAGCAGCGTTTCCGGGACTACGAATTCACCCCTCCACTTT	CASSVSGTTNSPLHF
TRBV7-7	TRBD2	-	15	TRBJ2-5	TGTGCCAGCAGCTTAGGGGGACTAGGGGAAGAGACCCAGTACTTC	CASSLGGLGEETQYF
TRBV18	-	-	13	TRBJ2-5	TGTGCCAGCTCACCTGACATCCAAGAGACCCAGTACTTC	CASSPDIQETQYF
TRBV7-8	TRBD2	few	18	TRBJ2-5	TGTGCCAGCAGCCCTCAACCTAGCGGGGGGGCCGTTTTGGAGACCCAGTACTTC	CASSPQPSGGAVLETQYF
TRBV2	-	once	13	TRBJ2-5	TGTGCCAGCAAATCTAGAGAGGCAGAGACCCAGTACTTC	CASKSREAETQYF
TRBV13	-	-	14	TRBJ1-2	TGTGCCAGCAGCATCCTTTTGGGGCCGGATGGCTACACCTTC	CASSILLGPDGYTF
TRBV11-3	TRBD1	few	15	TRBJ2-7	TGTGCCAGCAGCTCACAGGGGGCGGGGTCCTACGAGCAGTACTTC	CASSSQGAGSYEQYF
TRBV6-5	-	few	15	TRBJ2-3	TGTGCCAGCAACCGAAGAGGGGATCGCACAGATACGCAGTATTTT	CASNRRGDRTDTQYF
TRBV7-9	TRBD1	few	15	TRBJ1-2	TGTGCCAGCAGTTATGCCGGGACAGGGGACTATGGCTACACCTTC	CASSYAGTGDYGYTF
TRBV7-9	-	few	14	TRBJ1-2	TGTGCCAGCAGACCTGGGGGAGGGCACTATGGCTACACCTTC	CASRPGGGHYGYTF
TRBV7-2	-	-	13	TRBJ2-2	TGTGCCAGCAGTTCAGTAAACACCGGGGAGCTGTTTTTT	CASSSVNTGELFF
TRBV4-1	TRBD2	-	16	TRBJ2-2	TGCGCCAGCAGCCATCCACCGGGGGGAGCACCCGGGGAGCTGTTTTTT	CASSHPPGGAPGELFF
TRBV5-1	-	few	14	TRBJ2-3	TGCGCCAGCAGCTTGGGACAGGAGGGAGATACGCAGTATTTT	CASSLGQEGDTQYF
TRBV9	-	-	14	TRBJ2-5	TGTGCCAGCAACCCTGGGGTTTTGGGAGAGACCCAGTACTTC	CASNPGVLGETQYF
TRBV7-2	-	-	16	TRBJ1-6	TGTGCCAGCAGCCCCCAAGCCGGGCCGTATAATTCACCCCTCCACTTT	CASSPQAGPYNSPLHF
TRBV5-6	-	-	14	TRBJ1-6	TGTGCCAGCAGCTTGGTGCGGATTAAATCACCCCTCCACTTT	CASSLVRIKSPLHF
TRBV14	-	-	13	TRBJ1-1	TGTGCCAGCAGCCAAGACAGACAAACTGAAGCTTTCTTT	CASSQDRQTEAFF
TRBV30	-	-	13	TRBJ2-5	TGTGCCTGGACCCCCGACAGTTCGGAGACCCAGTACTTC	CAWTPDSSETQYF
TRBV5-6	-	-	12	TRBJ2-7	TGTGCCAGCAGCTCGGGCCGCTACGAGCAGTACTTC	CASSSGRYEQYF
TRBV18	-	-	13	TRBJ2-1	TGTGCCAGCTCACCTCCCCAGGGAGACGAGCAGTTCTTC	CASSPPQGDEQFF
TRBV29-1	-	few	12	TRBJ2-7	TGCAGCGTTGGGCAGGACCCCTACGAGCAGTACTTC	CSVGQDPYEQYF